This TCR beta chain was recorded in a study of T-cell reconstitution after alpha-beta-depleted transplantation in children. The authors prepared the TCRbeta library with unique molecular identifiers. TCRdb recomputed calls from the PCR reads with MiXCR, one row per CDR3 protein. Among roughly 500,000 distinct CDR3 sequences, 30% to 35% were seen once, and the ten largest hold approximately 2.3%. This CDR3 spans 14 amino acids. From germline, CDR1 is SGHKS and CDR2 YYEKEE (reference sequence). Trimming took 2 bases from V and 2 from J, leaving 11 bases between them. The chain combines TRBV5-5 with TRBJ2-7; no clear D gene. The material sequenced was PBMCs from the stem cell graft donor, taken from the stem cell graft. This sequence originates from a human donor who donated a stem cell graft to a child with aplastic anemia. CDR3 DNA sequence: TGTGCCAGCAGCTTTCGACCTACCGCCTACGAGCAGTACTTC. The encoded protein is CASSFRPTAYEQYF.